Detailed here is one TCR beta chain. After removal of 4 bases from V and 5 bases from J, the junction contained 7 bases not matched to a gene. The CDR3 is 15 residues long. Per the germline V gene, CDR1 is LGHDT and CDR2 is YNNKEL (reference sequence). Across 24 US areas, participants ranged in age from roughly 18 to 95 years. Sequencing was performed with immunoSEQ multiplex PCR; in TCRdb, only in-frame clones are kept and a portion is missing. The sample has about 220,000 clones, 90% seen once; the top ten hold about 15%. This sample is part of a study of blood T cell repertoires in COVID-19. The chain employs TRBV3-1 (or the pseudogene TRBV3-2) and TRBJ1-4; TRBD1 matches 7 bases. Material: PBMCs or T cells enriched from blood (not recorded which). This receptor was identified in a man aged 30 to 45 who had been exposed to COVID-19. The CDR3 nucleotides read TGTGCCAGCAGCCCTCCCGGGACAGAGAATGAAAAACTGTTTTTT. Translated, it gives CASSPPGTENEKLFF.